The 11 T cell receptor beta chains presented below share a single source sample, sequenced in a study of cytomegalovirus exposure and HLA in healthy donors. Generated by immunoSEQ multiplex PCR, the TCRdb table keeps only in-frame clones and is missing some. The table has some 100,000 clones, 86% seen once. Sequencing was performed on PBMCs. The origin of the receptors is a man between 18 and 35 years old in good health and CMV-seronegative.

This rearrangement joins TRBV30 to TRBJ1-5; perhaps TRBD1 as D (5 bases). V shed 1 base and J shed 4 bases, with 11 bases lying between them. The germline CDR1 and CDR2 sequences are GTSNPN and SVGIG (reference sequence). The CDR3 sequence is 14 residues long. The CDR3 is CAWSAVKGNQPQHF. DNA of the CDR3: TGTGCCTGGAGTGCGGTAAAGGGGAATCAGCCCCAGCATTTT.

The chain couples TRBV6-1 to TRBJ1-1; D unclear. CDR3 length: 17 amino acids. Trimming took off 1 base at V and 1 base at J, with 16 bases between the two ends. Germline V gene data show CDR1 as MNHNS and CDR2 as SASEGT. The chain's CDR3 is CASSEGLPGNGNTEAFF. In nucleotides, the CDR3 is TGTGCCAGCAGTGAAGGGTTGCCGGGTAATGGGAACACTGAAGCTTTCTTT.

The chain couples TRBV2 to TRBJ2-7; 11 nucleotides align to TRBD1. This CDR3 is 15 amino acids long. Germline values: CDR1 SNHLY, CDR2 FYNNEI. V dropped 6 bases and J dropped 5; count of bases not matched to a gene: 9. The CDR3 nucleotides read TGTGCCAGCAGGGACCACGGGACAGGGGGTAACGAGCAGTACTTC. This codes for CASRDHGTGGNEQYF.

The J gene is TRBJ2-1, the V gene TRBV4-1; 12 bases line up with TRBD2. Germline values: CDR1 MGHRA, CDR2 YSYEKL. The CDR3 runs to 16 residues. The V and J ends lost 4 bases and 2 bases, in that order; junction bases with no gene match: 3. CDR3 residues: CASSPGLAGTYNEQFF. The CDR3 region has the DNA TGCGCCAGCAGCCCCGGACTAGCGGGGACCTACAATGAGCAGTTCTTC.

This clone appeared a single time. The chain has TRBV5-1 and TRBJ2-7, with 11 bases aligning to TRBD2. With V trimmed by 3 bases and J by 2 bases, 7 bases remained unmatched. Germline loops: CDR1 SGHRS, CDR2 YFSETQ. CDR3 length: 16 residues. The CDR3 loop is CASSWTGTSGTYEQYF. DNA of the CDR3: TGCGCCAGCAGCTGGACCGGGACTAGCGGCACCTACGAGCAGTACTTC.

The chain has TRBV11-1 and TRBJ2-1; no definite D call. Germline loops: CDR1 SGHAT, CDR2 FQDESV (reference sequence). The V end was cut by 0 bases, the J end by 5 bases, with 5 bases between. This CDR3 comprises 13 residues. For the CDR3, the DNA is TGTGCCAGCAGCTTAGCAAGCAACAATGAGCAGTTCTTC. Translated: CASSLASNNEQFF. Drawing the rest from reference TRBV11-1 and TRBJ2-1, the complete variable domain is EAEVAQSPRYKITEKSQAVAFWCDPISGHATLYWYRQILGQGPELLVQFQDESVVDDSQLPKDRFSAERLKGVDSTLKIQPAELGDSAMYLCASSLASNNEQFFGPGTRLTVL.

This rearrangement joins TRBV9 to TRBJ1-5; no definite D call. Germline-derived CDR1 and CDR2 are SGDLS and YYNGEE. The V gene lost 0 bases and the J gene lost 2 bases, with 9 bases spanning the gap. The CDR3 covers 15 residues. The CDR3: CASSVDNSRNQPQHF. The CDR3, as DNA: TGTGCCAGCAGCGTAGATAACAGCCGCAATCAGCCCCAGCATTTT. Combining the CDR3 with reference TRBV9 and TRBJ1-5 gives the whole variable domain DSGVTQTPKHLITATGQRVTLRCSPRSGDLSVYWYQQSLDQGLQFLIQYYNGEERAKGNILERFSAQQFPDLHSELNLSSLELGDSALYFCASSVDNSRNQPQHFGDGTRLSIL.

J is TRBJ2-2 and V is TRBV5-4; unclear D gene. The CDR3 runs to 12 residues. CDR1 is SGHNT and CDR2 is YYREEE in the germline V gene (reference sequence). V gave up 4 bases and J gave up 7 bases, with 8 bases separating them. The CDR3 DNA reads TGTGCCAGCAGCCCTGAGGTCGGGGAGCTGTTTTTT. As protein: CASSPEVGELFF.

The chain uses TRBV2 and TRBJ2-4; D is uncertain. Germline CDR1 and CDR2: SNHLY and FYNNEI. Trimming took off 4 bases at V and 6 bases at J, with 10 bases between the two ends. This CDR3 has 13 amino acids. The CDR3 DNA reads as TGTGCCAGCAGTGGGGTTTCGGGAAACATTCAGTACTTC. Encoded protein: CASSGVSGNIQYF.

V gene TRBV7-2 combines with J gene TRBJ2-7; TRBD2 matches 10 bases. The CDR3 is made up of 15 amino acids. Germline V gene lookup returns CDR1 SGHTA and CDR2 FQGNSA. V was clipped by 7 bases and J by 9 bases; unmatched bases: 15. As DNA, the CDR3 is TGTGCCAGCACCAGACGGACTAGCGGTATAGTCTGGCAGTACTTC. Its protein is CASTRRTSGIVWQYF.

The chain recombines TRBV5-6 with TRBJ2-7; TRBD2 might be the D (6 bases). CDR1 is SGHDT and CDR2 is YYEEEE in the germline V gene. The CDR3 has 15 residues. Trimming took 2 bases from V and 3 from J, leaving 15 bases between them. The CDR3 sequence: CASSLSFGGNYEQYF. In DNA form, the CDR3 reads TGTGCCAGCAGCTTAAGCTTCGGGGGAAACTACGAGCAGTACTTC.